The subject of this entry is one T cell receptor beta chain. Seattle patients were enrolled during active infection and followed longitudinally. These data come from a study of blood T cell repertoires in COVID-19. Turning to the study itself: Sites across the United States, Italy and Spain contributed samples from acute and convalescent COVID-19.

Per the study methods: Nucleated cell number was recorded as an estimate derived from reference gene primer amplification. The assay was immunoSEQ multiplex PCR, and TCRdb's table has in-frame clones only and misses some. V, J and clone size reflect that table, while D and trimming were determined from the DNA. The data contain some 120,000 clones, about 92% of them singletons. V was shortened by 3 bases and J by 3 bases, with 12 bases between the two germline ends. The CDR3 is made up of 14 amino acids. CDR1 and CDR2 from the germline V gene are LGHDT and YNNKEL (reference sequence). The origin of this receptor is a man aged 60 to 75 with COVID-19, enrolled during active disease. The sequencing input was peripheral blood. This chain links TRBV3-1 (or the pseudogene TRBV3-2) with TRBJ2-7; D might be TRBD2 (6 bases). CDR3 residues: CASSHGEAVYEQYF. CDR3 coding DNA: TGTGCCAGCAGCCACGGGGAGGCAGTCTACGAGCAGTACTTC.